This is a list of T cell receptor beta chains from one sample in a study of blood T cell repertoires in COVID-19. Assay used: immunoSEQ multiplex PCR; TCRdb lists only in-frame clones, some missing. This table holds 300,000 or so clones, around 86% found once. Sequenced material: PBMCs or T cells enriched from blood (not recorded which). The receptor source for this set is a woman younger than 30 who had recovered from COVID-19. The CDR3 runs from the conserved cysteine through the conserved F or W. A D gene is named only where the DNA matches it firmly. Some rows mark clone size as missing; the rest say once, few, many or name a class of expanded clone.

d_call j_call v_call clone_size cdr3_nt cdr3_aa
TRBD2 TRBJ2-3 TRBV9 - TGTGCCAGCAGCGCTACTAGCGCAGGCACAGATACGCAGTATTTT CASSATSAGTDTQYF
- TRBJ1-2 TRBV18 - TGTGCCAGCTCACCACAGGGAGGAGACTATGGCTACACCTTC CASSPQGGDYGYTF
- TRBJ1-6 TRBV9 - TGTGCCAGCAGCACTGCATTTTCAAATTCACCCCTCCACTTT CASSTAFSNSPLHF
TRBD1 TRBJ1-5 TRBV2 - TGTGCCAGCAGTGAGTTCGGACAGGAGGGTCAGCCCCAGCATTTT CASSEFGQEGQPQHF
TRBD1 TRBJ1-2 TRBV2 - TGTGCCAGCAGCGCAGGGACAGGGTGGCATGGCTACACCTTC CASSAGTGWHGYTF
- TRBJ2-3 TRBV27 - TGTGCCAGCAGCCCCGCCGGGGGATCCGGAGATACGCAGTATTTT CASSPAGGSGDTQYF
TRBD1 TRBJ1-1 TRBV9 - TGTGCCAGCAGCCCTGGACAGGGGCTTATGAACACTGAAGCTTTCTTT CASSPGQGLMNTEAFF
- TRBJ2-2 TRBV19 - TGTGCCAGTAGTGAACTAACGGGACTTGTGGGCGGGGAGCTGTTTTTT CASSELTGLVGGELFF
- TRBJ1-4 TRBV4-1 few TGCGCCAGCAGCCGGACAGTCGCGCGGACTAATGAAAAACTGTTTTTT CASSRTVARTNEKLFF
- TRBJ1-5 TRBV11-2 - TGTGCCAGCAGCTTAGGCAGTAATAGCAATCAGCCCCAGCATTTT CASSLGSNSNQPQHF
TRBD1 TRBJ1-1 TRBV7-8 - TGTGCCAGCAGCTTAGAGCAGGGGGACACTGAAGCTTTCTTT CASSLEQGDTEAFF
- TRBJ2-3 TRBV21-1 - TGTGCCAGCACTACAGGGCCTAGCACAGATACGCAGTATTTT CASTTGPSTDTQYF
TRBD1 TRBJ2-7 TRBV29-1 - TGCAGCGTTAAGACAGGGTCCGAGCAGTACTTC CSVKTGSEQYF
TRBD1 TRBJ1-2 TRBV6-5 - TGTGCCAGCAGCCGAGACAGGGGCGACTATGGCTACACCTTC CASSRDRGDYGYTF
- TRBJ2-7 TRBV14 - TGTGCCAGCAGCACCCAGGGCTACGAGCAGTACTTC CASSTQGYEQYF
- TRBJ1-1 TRBV12-3/TRBV12-4 - TGTGCCAGCAGTTTCCTTGACAGAGTTGAAGCTTTCTTT CASSFLDRVEAFF
TRBD2 TRBJ2-1 TRBV27 - TGTGCCAGCAGTTCCCAGGGGCAGGGGGCTAGCGGGAGCTCCTACAATGAGCAGTTCTTC CASSSQGQGASGSSYNEQFF
TRBD2 TRBJ2-7 TRBV19 - TGTGCCAGTAGTATCGGGACTAGCGGGGCCTACGAGCAGTACTTC CASSIGTSGAYEQYF
TRBD2 TRBJ2-1 TRBV5-6 - TGTGCCAGCAGCTTGAACCATCTAGCGGAAGCCCCCTACAATGAGCAGTTCTTC CASSLNHLAEAPYNEQFF
- TRBJ1-1 TRBV10-1 - TGCGCCAGCAGTGAGGATTCCCGGGTCGGATGGGCTTTCTTT CASSEDSRVGWAFF
- TRBJ2-2 TRBV18 - TGTGCCAGCTCACAAACTCGGTCGGGGGAGCTGTTTTTT CASSQTRSGELFF
TRBD1 TRBJ1-1 TRBV28 - TGTGCCAGCAGTTCGTACAGGGGTTCCATGAACACTGAAGCTTTCTTT CASSSYRGSMNTEAFF
- TRBJ2-3 TRBV4-1 - TGCGCCAGCAGCCACGCAGGGACACCCGAGGGGTACACAGATACGCAGTATTTT CASSHAGTPEGYTDTQYF
TRBD2 TRBJ2-3 TRBV19 - TGTGCCAGTAGTATAGGATGGCTAGCGGGGGAGAGCACAGATACGCAGTATTTT CASSIGWLAGESTDTQYF
- TRBJ2-1 TRBV30 - TGTGCCTGGAGTGTACAGAGCTCCTACAATGAGCAGTTCTTC CAWSVQSSYNEQFF
- TRBJ1-1 TRBV18 - TGTGCCAGCTCACCTGAGCTCAGAGACTTGAACACTGAAGCTTTCTTT CASSPELRDLNTEAFF
- TRBJ1-4 TRBV18 - TGTGCCAGCTCACCGGGAAATGGAGGGGAAGAAAAACTGTTTTTT CASSPGNGGEEKLFF
TRBD1 TRBJ1-2 TRBV2 - TGTGCCAGCAGTGACCGGACAGGAGACTATGGCTACACCTTC CASSDRTGDYGYTF
- TRBJ1-4 TRBV19 - TGTGCCAGTACGGGAGGGGCAACTAATGAAAAACTGTTTTTT CASTGGATNEKLFF
- TRBJ1-1 TRBV6-5 - TGTGCCAGCAGTTTGGAGGGAGAGGTCACTGAAGCTTTCTTT CASSLEGEVTEAFF
TRBD1 TRBJ1-1 TRBV5-1 - TGCGCCAGCAGCCCTACTCCGGGACAGGGAAGGGAAGCTTTCTTT CASSPTPGQGREAFF
- TRBJ1-1 TRBV30 - TGTGCCTGGAGTGTATGGCAGGACACTGAAGCTTTCTTT CAWSVWQDTEAFF
- TRBJ1-1 TRBV14 once TGTGCCAGCAGCCAAGCCAAGACAAGGGGTTCCGCAGCTTTCTTT CASSQAKTRGSAAFF
- TRBJ1-1 TRBV12-5 - TGTGCTAGTGGTTTGGTAAGTTTCCAGGGGCTGGTCACTGAAGCTTTCTTT CASGLVSFQGLVTEAFF
TRBD2 TRBJ2-1 TRBV2 - TGTGCCAGCAACCGGGATAGCGGGGGTTGGGATGAGCAGTTCTTC CASNRDSGGWDEQFF
- TRBJ2-5 TRBV6-5 - TGTGCCAGCAGTCCGGAGAGAAAGACCCAGTACTTC CASSPERKTQYF
- TRBJ1-1 TRBV9 - TGTGCCAGCAGCACTGGACAGATGAACACTGAAGCTTTCTTT CASSTGQMNTEAFF
- TRBJ2-7 TRBV5-1 - TGCGCCAGCAGCCCCTTCGGGAAGTTAGGGCAGTACTTC CASSPFGKLGQYF
- TRBJ2-7 TRBV3-1/TRBV3-2 few TGTGCCAGCAGCCCATACGTGAGACTCATAGGGAGATACGAGCAGTACTTC CASSPYVRLIGRYEQYF
TRBD2 TRBJ2-3 TRBV7-9 - TGTGCCAGCAGCTTAGGGCGGGGGGCTAGCACAGATACGCAGTATTTT CASSLGRGASTDTQYF
- TRBJ1-4 TRBV6-5 - TGTGCCAGCAGACGACAGGAGGATAGGGCTGAAAAACTGTTTTTT CASRRQEDRAEKLFF
- TRBJ1-4 TRBV19 - TGTGCCAGTACAGTAGGGAGGGGAAAACTGTTTTTT CASTVGRGKLFF
TRBD2 TRBJ2-5 TRBV5-1 - TGCGCCAGCAGCCTACACGATACTAGCGGGCCCAGGGAGACCCAGTACTTC CASSLHDTSGPRETQYF
- TRBJ2-3 TRBV4-2 - TGTGCCAGCAGCCAAGATAGGGGAGGGGGGCCAGATACGCAGTATTTT CASSQDRGGGPDTQYF
- TRBJ1-1 TRBV6-4 few TGTGCCAGCAGCAGGGGCGACAGCACTGAAGCTTTCTTT CASSRGDSTEAFF
- TRBJ1-1 TRBV30 - TGTGCCTGGAGTGAAATAGGGGAGAACACTGAAGCTTTCTTT CAWSEIGENTEAFF
- TRBJ1-1 TRBV7-3 - TGTGCCAGCAGCGTAGGGGCTGGTACTGAAGCTTTCTTT CASSVGAGTEAFF
TRBD1 TRBJ1-2 TRBV5-4 - TGTGCCAGCAGCTCCCAGACAGGGGGGAGCTATGGCTACACCTTC CASSSQTGGSYGYTF
- TRBJ1-2 TRBV11-2 few TGTGCCAGCACCAGAGAATCCCGGGAAGACCCCAACTATGGCTACACCTTC CASTRESREDPNYGYTF
TRBD1 TRBJ2-7 TRBV5-6 - TGTGCCAGCAGCCTAAGACAGGGTAACTACGAGCAGTACTTC CASSLRQGNYEQYF
- TRBJ1-1 TRBV7-9 few TGTGCCAGCAGCTTAGCCGGGGGAGAAGAAGCTTTCTTT CASSLAGGEEAFF
- TRBJ2-1 TRBV3-1/TRBV3-2 - TGTGCCAGCAGCCACGGCGGCATATACAATGAGCAGTTCTTC CASSHGGIYNEQFF
- TRBJ2-2 TRBV3-1/TRBV3-2 - TGTGCCAGCAGCTCCTCCCGGGGTACCGGGGAGCTGTTTTTT CASSSSRGTGELFF
TRBD2 TRBJ2-1 TRBV3-1/TRBV3-2 - TGTGCCAGCAGCCCACTAGCGGGGAACGATGAGCAGTTCTTC CASSPLAGNDEQFF
- TRBJ1-2 TRBV24-1 - TGTGCCACCAGTGATTTGCCCGGGGGGGGCTACACCTTC CATSDLPGGGYTF